Each of the 23 T cell receptor beta chains below was sequenced from the same sample in a study of early T cells in non-severe SARS-CoV-2 infection. MiXCR was run by TCRdb on the 5' RACE reads, yielding one entry per CDR3 protein. The table shows over 60,000 distinct CDR3 sequences, with over 10% occurring only once. The specimen sequenced was whole blood. Source of these receptors: an adult who was a healthcare worker with PCR-confirmed SARS-CoV-2 infection or an uninfected control (not recorded which).

The chain employs TRBV15 and TRBJ2-2, with unresolved D. Germline V CDR1 and CDR2: LNHNV, YYDKDF (reference sequence). The CDR3 covers 14 residues. V dropped 8 bases and J dropped 4 bases, with 14 bases sitting between them. The CDR3: CATAPGGVTGELFF. DNA of the CDR3: TGTGCCACCGCCCCGGGTGGGGTCACCGGGGAGCTGTTTTTT. Supplemented by reference TRBV15 and TRBJ2-2, the full variable domain reads DAMVIQNPRYQVTQFGKPVTLSCSQTLNHNVMYWYQQKSSQAPKLLFHYYDKDFNNEADTPDNFQSRRPNTSFCFLDIRSPGLGDTAMYLCATAPGGVTGELFFGEGSRLTVL.

V gene TRBV11-2 combines with J gene TRBJ1-4; a weak D match, TRBD1 (5 bases). This CDR3 comprises 14 residues. Trimming stripped 8 bases from V and 2 bases from J, with 12 bases between. Germline V lookup: CDR1 SGHAT, CDR2 FQNNGV. The CDR3 region is CASRAWGTNEKLFF. CDR3 nucleotide sequence: TGTGCCAGCCGTGCGTGGGGCACTAATGAAAAACTGTTTTTT.

At least ten counts were recorded for this clonotype. The genes are TRBV6-1 and TRBJ1-2; no firm D call. Trimming pared 3 bases from V and 0 bases from J, leaving 14 bases between. The CDR3 has 16 residues. Germline V lookup: CDR1 MNHNS, CDR2 SASEGT. CDR3 in amino acids: CASSERRTTANYGYTF. The CDR3 bases are TGTGCCAGCAGTGAGCGGAGGACTACAGCTAACTATGGCTACACCTTC.

The chain has TRBV27 and TRBJ2-4, with D possibly called TRBD1 or TRBD2 (5 bases each). Trimming took off 4 bases at V and 8 bases at J, with 15 bases between the two ends. The CDR3 is 14 residues long. CDR1 is MNHEY and CDR2 is SMNVEV in the germline V gene (reference sequence). This CDR3 reads CASSSETEEDIQYF. CDR3 DNA sequence: TGTGCCAGCAGTTCCGAGACAGAGGAGGACATTCAGTACTTC.

The sample holds a few counts of this clonotype. This chain connects TRBV19 to TRBJ1-2, with D unclear. Germline CDR1 and CDR2: LNHDA and SQIVND (reference sequence). The ends were cut back, 3 bases at V and 7 bases at J, with 15 bases in the middle. CDR3 length: 14 amino acids. CDR3 protein: CASSISGSSFGYTF. The CDR3 DNA follows: TGTGCCAGTAGTATCTCGGGCTCTTCCTTTGGCTACACCTTC.

The rearrangement uses TRBV5-1 and TRBJ2-7, with TRBD1 matching 8 bases. Germline CDR1 SGHRS, CDR2 YFSETQ. Trimming removed 4 bases from V and 4 bases from J; junction bases left unmatched: 10. This CDR3 has 15 residues. Here the CDR3 reads CASSLTGQGRYEQYF. CDR3 sequence (DNA): TGCGCCAGCAGCCTCACTGGACAGGGCAGGTACGAGCAGTACTTC.

This clonotype was seen repeatedly, ten times or more. J is TRBJ2-2 and V is TRBV5-4, with 8 bases that match TRBD1. Germline lookup yields CDR1 SGHNT and CDR2 YYREEE (reference sequence). V shed 3 bases and J 6 bases; nucleotides not matched to a gene: 7. The CDR3 contains 15 residues. Written as DNA, the CDR3 is TGTGCCAGCAGCTCCGGGACAGGCTGGGCCGGGGAGCTGTTTTTT. As protein: CASSSGTGWAGELFF.

The V call is TRBV29-1, the J call TRBJ2-1; D remains ambiguous. The germline CDR1 and CDR2 sequences are SQVTM and ANQGSEA. V gave up 4 bases and J gave up 5 bases, with 12 bases separating them. The CDR3 runs to 13 residues. The CDR3 sequence: CSVARARNNEQFF. In DNA form, the CDR3 reads TGCAGCGTTGCTCGCGCCCGGAACAATGAGCAGTTCTTC.

This clonotype was counted ten times or more. The V and J genes are TRBV29-1 and TRBJ1-2; D gene uncertain. V dropped 3 bases and J dropped 7 bases, with 21 bases sitting between them. Germline V gene data show CDR1 as SQVTM and CDR2 as ANQGSEA. There are 15 residues in the CDR3. CDR3 sequence reads: CSVERGRGGIGGYTF. The DNA of the CDR3 is TGCAGCGTTGAGAGAGGGCGAGGTGGCATCGGTGGCTACACCTTC.

J is TRBJ1-5 and V is TRBV10-3; D gene ambiguous. CDR3 length: 12 amino acids. V was shortened by 2 bases and J by 3 bases, with 2 bases between the two germline ends. CDR1 ENHRY and CDR2 SYGVKD come from the germline V gene. CDR3 sequence reads: CAISEPNQPQHF. CDR3 nucleotide sequence: TGTGCCATCAGTGAGCCCAATCAGCCCCAGCATTTT.

This clonotype was seen a single time. It may be a read error: a sequence one base away is much more abundant. The chain is built from TRBV29-1 and TRBJ1-1, with D maybe TRBD1 (5 bases). The CDR3 runs 13 residues. The germline gives CDR1 SQVTM, CDR2 ANQGSEA. The CDR3 DNA reads as TGCAGCGCCGGGGCCGGGGCGAGCACTGAAACTTTCTTT. This codes for CSAGAGASTETFF. The complete variable domain, with remaining parts taken from reference TRBV29-1 and TRBJ1-1, reads SAVISQKPSRDICQRGTSLTIQCQVDSQVTMMFWYRQQPGQSLTLIATANQGSEATYESGFVIDKFPISRPNLTFSTLTVSNMSPEDSSIYLCSAGAGASTETFFGQGTRLTVV.

The rearrangement uses TRBV5-1 and TRBJ2-7; D is ambiguous. Germline loops: CDR1 SGHRS, CDR2 YFSETQ. Trimming left V 3 bases short and J 7 bases short, with 11 bases between. The CDR3 sequence is 12 residues long. In nucleotides, the CDR3 is TGCGCCAGCAGCTGGGGTGTGGGAGAGCAGTACTTC. Translated, it gives CASSWGVGEQYF.

In its sample, this clonotype was seen a few times. The chain joins TRBV12-3 or TRBV12-4 to TRBJ2-3, with D maybe TRBD2 (6 bases). The CDR3 has 20 amino acids. With 6 bases removed from V and 4 bases from J, the gap between germline ends came to 32 bases. The CDR3 coding sequence is TGTGCCAGCAGCCCCCCTCTGGGTCGGGGGACGTCCTATGGGTCAGATACGCAGTATTTT. Protein product: CASSPPLGRGTSYGSDTQYF.

This clonotype showed up just a few times. V usage is TRBV7-6 and J usage is TRBJ2-3; D not certain. Looked up from germline, CDR1 is SGHVS and CDR2 is FNYEAQ. The CDR3 is made up of 12 amino acids. Trimming left V 1 base short and J 5 bases short, with 4 bases between. The CDR3 loop is CASSLVVDTQYF. In DNA, the CDR3 is TGTGCCAGCAGCTTAGTAGTAGATACGCAGTATTTT.

This clonotype was seen only a few times. CDR3 in DNA: TGTGCCAGCGGGGCAGTAGACAGGGGGCAAGAGACCCAGTACTTC. Its translation: CASGAVDRGQETQYF. The chain uses TRBV7-6 and TRBJ2-5; 9 nucleotides line up with TRBD1. The CDR3 is 15 amino acids. Germline V CDR1 and CDR2: SGHVS, FNYEAQ. V was pared by 8 bases and J by 2 bases, with 9 bases of the junction left unmatched.

The V and J genes are TRBV3-1 and TRBJ1-5; D is perhaps TRBD1 (6 bases). In germline, CDR1 is LGHDT, CDR2 YNNKEL (reference sequence). The germline V and J ends were trimmed by 4 bases and 3 bases, with 10 bases remaining between them. There are 14 residues in the CDR3. The CDR3 nucleotides are TGTGCCAGCAGCCTGGGGGGCGACAATCAGCCCCAGCATTTT. It codes for CASSLGGDNQPQHF.

This clonotype was seen at least ten times. This sequence joins TRBV7-2 and TRBJ2-2; a weak D match, TRBD2 (6 bases). Germline loops: CDR1 SGHTA, CDR2 FQGNSA. Deletions cut 4 bases from V and 6 bases from J, with 21 bases between. This CDR3 comprises 17 residues. The CDR3 reads CASSSSGGTPLSGELFF. The CDR3 DNA is TGTGCCAGCAGCTCAAGTGGGGGGACCCCCCTCTCCGGGGAGCTGTTTTTT.

This clonotype was seen a handful of times. The chain recombines TRBV21-1 with TRBJ2-4; whether TRBD1, the table's D call, matches the DNA was not checked. TRBV21-1 is shown as a pseudogene. The CDR3 is 17 residues long. This CDR3 reads CASSKSTASPVENIQYF. In DNA form, the CDR3 reads TGTGCCAGCAGCAAATCGACGGCCTCGCCTGTCGAAAACATTCAGTACTTC.

For this clonotype: A much larger clone differs from this one at a single base, so this may be a read error. The rearrangement joins TRBV19 to TRBJ2-3; no clear D. CDR3 length: 14 amino acids. CDR1 and CDR2 (germline): LNHDA, SQIVND (reference sequence). CDR3 nucleotides: TGTGCCAGTAGTATCGATGGCTTTACAGATCCGCAGTATTTT. Translation gives CASSIDGFTDPQYF.

The chain recombines TRBV29-1 with TRBJ1-1; 8 bases line up with TRBD1. Germline V lookup: CDR1 SQVTM, CDR2 ANQGSEA. Unmatched junction bases numbered 7, after V lost 7 bases and J lost 0 bases. There are 14 residues in the CDR3. CDR3 sequence reads: CSALGQGMNTEAFF. The CDR3 DNA sequence: TGCAGCGCCCTCGGACAGGGAATGAACACTGAAGCTTTCTTT.

This clonotype was counted only a few times. The rearrangement joins TRBV7-9 to TRBJ2-3, with TRBD1 as a possible D gene (5 bases). Germline V gene data show CDR1 as SEHNR and CDR2 as FQNEAQ (reference sequence). V was shortened by 7 bases and J by 2 bases, with 13 bases between the two germline ends. The CDR3 runs 14 residues. CDR3 DNA sequence: TGTGCCAGCACCCTCGTTGGGGCCACAGATACGCAGTATTTT. It translates to CASTLVGATDTQYF. Looking up the rest from reference TRBV7-9 and TRBJ2-3 gives the full variable domain: DTGVSQNPRHKITKRGQNVTFRCDPISEHNRLYWYRQTLGQGPEFLTYFQNEAQLEKSRLLSDRFSAERPKGSFSTLEIQRTEQGDSAMYLCASTLVGATDTQYFGPGTRLTVL.

This clonotype was observed once. The chain combines TRBV12-3 or TRBV12-4 with TRBJ1-1; D is unresolved. This CDR3 region has 15 residues. Between the trimmed V and J ends, which lost 6 bases and 0 bases, there was a span of 14 bases. DNA for the CDR3: TGTGCCAGCAGAAATCCCTTTCTCATGAACACTGAAGCTTTCTTT. It specifies CASRNPFLMNTEAFF.

The J gene is TRBJ1-1, the V gene TRBV11-2, with D possibly matching TRBD1 (5 bases). Trimming shortened V by 1 base and J by 2 bases, and 11 bases separated the two germline ends. Germline CDR1 and CDR2: SGHAT and FQNNGV. The CDR3 contains 15 residues. The CDR3 nucleotides are TGTGCCAGCAGCTTAGGAGCAGGGCTAAACACTGAAGCTTTCTTT. Its protein is CASSLGAGLNTEAFF.